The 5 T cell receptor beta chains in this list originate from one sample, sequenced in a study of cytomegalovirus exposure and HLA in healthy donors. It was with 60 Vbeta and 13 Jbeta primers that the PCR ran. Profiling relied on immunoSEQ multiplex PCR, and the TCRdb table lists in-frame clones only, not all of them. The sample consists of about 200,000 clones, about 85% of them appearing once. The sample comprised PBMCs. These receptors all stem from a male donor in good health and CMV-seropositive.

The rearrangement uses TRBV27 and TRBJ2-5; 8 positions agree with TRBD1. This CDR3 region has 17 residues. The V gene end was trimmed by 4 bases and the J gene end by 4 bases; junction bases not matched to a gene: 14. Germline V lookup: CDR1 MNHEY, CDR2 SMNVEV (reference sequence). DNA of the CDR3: TGTGCCAGCAGTTCCACGACCCTCAGGGGGCGCAGAGAGACCCAGTACTTC. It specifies CASSSTTLRGRRETQYF.

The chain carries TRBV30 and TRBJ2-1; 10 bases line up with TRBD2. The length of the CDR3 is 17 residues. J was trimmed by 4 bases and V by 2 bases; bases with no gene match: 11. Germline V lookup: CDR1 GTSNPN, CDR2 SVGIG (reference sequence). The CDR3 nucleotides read TGTGCCTGGAGTAACTCCCGGACTAGCGGTAATTACAATGAGCAGTTCTTC. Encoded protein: CAWSNSRTSGNYNEQFF.

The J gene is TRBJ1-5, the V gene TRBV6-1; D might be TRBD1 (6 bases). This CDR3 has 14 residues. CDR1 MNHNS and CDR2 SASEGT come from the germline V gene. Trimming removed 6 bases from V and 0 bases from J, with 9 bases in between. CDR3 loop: CASRQGLSNQPQHF. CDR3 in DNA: TGTGCCAGCAGACAGGGTCTTAGCAATCAGCCCCAGCATTTT.

The CDR3 DNA is TGTGCCAGCAGCAAAGGGCCCCCGGGGGGAGTGCTCTTTGAAGCTTTCTTT. It codes for CASSKGPPGGVLFEAFF. The rearrangement links TRBV21-1 to TRBJ1-1. TRBV21-1 is marked as a pseudogene. The CDR3 is made up of 17 amino acids.

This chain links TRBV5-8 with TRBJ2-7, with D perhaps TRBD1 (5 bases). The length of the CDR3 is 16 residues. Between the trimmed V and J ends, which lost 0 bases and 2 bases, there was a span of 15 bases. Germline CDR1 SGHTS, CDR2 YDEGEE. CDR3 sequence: CASSLGNTGAPYEQYF. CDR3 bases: TGTGCCAGCAGCTTGGGCAATACAGGTGCACCCTACGAGCAGTACTTC.